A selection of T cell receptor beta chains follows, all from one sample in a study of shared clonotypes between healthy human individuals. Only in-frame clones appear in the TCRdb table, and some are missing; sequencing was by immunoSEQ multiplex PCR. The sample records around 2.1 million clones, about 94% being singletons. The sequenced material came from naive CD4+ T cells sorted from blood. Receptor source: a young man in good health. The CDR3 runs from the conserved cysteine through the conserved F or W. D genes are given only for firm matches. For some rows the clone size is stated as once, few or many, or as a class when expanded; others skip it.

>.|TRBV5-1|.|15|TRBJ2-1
TGCGCCAGCAGCTTGGCGGGAGATTCAGCCGATGAGCAGTTCTTC
CASSLAGDSADEQFF
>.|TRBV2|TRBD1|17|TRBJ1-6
TGTGCCAGCAGTCCCCTTTTTGGACAGGGATCCAATTCACCCCTCCACTTT
CASSPLFGQGSNSPLHF
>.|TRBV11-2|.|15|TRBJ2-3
TGTGCCAGCAGCTTAATTAGAGCAGGCACAGATACGCAGTATTTT
CASSLIRAGTDTQYF
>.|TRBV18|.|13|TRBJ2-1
TGTGCCAGCTCAACGACAGGACTCAATGAGCAGTTCTTC
CASSTTGLNEQFF
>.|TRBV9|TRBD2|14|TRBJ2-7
TGTGCCAGCAGCCAAGGGGAGGGCTCCTACGAGCAGTACTTC
CASSQGEGSYEQYF
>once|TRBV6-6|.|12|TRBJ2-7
TGTGCCAGCGGGGCTAGCGTTTACGAGCAGTACTTC
CASGASVYEQYF
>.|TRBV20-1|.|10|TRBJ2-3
TGCAGTGCTAGTAGAGATACGCAGTATTTT
CSASRDTQYF
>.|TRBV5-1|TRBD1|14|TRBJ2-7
TGCGCCAGCAGCACCGGGGACAGGGGCTTCGAGCAGTACTTC
CASSTGDRGFEQYF
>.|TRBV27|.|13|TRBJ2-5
TGTGCCAGCAGTTTCTTCGGGGTAGAGACCCAGTACTTC
CASSFFGVETQYF
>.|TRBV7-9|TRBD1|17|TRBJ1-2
TGTGCCAGCAGCTTAGCGTTGGGACAGGAGGGCGGCTATGGCTACACCTTC
CASSLALGQEGGYGYTF
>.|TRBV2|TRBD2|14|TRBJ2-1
TGTGCCAGCAGTGATAGCGGGGGATACAATGAGCAGTTCTTC
CASSDSGGYNEQFF
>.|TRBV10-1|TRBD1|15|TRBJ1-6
TGCGCCAGCAGGCGTCCGGGACAGGGGACTTCACCCCTCCACTTT
CASRRPGQGTSPLHF
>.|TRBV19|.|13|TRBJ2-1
TGTGCCAGTAGTATCTTCAGGGGTGAACAGCAGTTCTTC
CASSIFRGEQQFF
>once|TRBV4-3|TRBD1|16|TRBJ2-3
TGCGCCAGCAGCCAAATGTCAAACAGGGGGACAGATACGCAGTATTTT
CASSQMSNRGTDTQYF
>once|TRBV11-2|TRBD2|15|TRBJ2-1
TGTGCCAGCAGCTTAGATAGCGGGTATCACAATGAGCAGTTCTTC
CASSLDSGYHNEQFF
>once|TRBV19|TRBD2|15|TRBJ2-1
TGTGCCAGTTCCCTTCGGGGAGCGGGGACCAATGAGCAGTTCTTC
CASSLRGAGTNEQFF
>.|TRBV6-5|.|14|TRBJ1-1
TGTGCCAGCAGCCGTAGCGGGAGGGACACTGAAGCTTTCTTT
CASSRSGRDTEAFF
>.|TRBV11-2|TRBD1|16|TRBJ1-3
TGTGCCAGCAGCCTGGGGTCAGGGGGCGCTGGAAACACCATATATTTT
CASSLGSGGAGNTIYF